The TCR beta chain under discussion was sequenced for a study of CD8 T cells in ankylosing spondylitis. Regarding this clonotype: No antigen is known for it.

Library preparation for TCR beta used quantitative 5'-RACE with molecular barcodes. TCRdb processed the 5' RACE reads anew with MiXCR; each CDR3 protein has one entry. The profile shows about 250,000 distinct CDR3 sequences, roughly 32% of them singletons. Study-wide results and limits: Clones that were linked to disease were CD8+ and were relatively rare in peripheral blood. There was reportedly significant enrichment of clones that were disease-linked in matched ankylosing spondylitis synovial fluid.

This CDR3 contains 13 residues. Germline V gene lookup returns CDR1 SQVTM and CDR2 ANQGSEA. After removal of 4 bases from V and 9 bases from J, the junction contained 7 bases not matched to a gene. The specimen sequenced was blood, either unsorted or a sorted T cell fraction (not recorded which). The sequence came from a male donor with ankylosing spondylitis or in good health (not recorded which). The rearrangement links TRBV29-1 to TRBJ2-4; 9 bases match TRBD1. CDR3 in DNA: TGCAGCGTTGTTGGTGACAGGGGGGTCATTCAGTACTTC. It codes for CSVVGDRGVIQYF.